Listed below are T cell receptor beta chains from one sample, sequenced in a study of T-cell memory formation after mild COVID-19. TCRdb redid the calling of the 5' RACE reads with MiXCR, one entry per CDR3 protein. The table lists 150,000 or so distinct CDR3 sequences, more than 9% of them singletons. Sample: PBMCs or a T cell subset sorted from them (not recorded which). These receptors originate from a man younger than 35 who had mild COVID-19 (a few samples of this study predate the infection). Cell type and time point are not known. The CDR3 runs from the conserved cysteine through the conserved F or W. A D gene is named only where the DNA matches it firmly. Clone size is given for some rows only: seen once, a few or many times, or a class if the clone is expanded.

CASSYDGTGVNEKLFF	TGCGCCAGCAGTTATGACGGCACAGGGGTTAATGAAAAACTGTTTTTT	TRBV5-1	TRBD1	TRBJ1-4	many	16
CASSSIGTANTGELFF	TGTGCCAGCAGTTCGATCGGGACAGCGAACACCGGGGAGCTGTTTTTT	TRBV7-8	TRBD1	TRBJ2-2	many	16
CASSESIGGTPIRRYF	TGCGCCAGCAGTGAGTCGATTGGGGGGACCCCTATTCGGCGGTACTTC	TRBV10-1	NA	TRBJ2-7	NA	16
CASSLGTGDEQFF	TGCGCCAGCAGCTTGGGGACCGGCGATGAGCAGTTCTTC	TRBV5-1	NA	TRBJ2-1	many	13
CASSRHFGQIKNTEAFF	TGCGCCAGCAGCCGCCATTTCGGACAGATAAAGAACACTGAAGCTTTCTTT	TRBV4-1	NA	TRBJ1-1	NA	17
CASSQLSISYNEQFF	TGTGCCAGCAGCCAACTCTCCATATCCTACAATGAGCAGTTCTTC	TRBV14	NA	TRBJ2-1	few	15
CASSPGQYQGYGYTF	TGTGCCAGCAGCCCGGGACAGTACCAGGGTTATGGCTACACCTTC	TRBV5-4	TRBD1	TRBJ1-2	few	15
CASRDPSVRGDTQYF	TGTGCCAGCAGAGACCCGTCCGTGCGGGGTGATACGCAGTATTTT	TRBV7-2	NA	TRBJ2-3	few	15
CASSPRGQSPRAKNIQYF	TGTGCCAGCAGTCCCAGGGGGCAATCTCCGCGGGCCAAAAACATTCAGTACTTC	TRBV6-2/TRBV6-3	TRBD1	TRBJ2-4	few	18
CASSFWGELFF	TGTGCCAGCAGCTTTTGGGGGGAGCTGTTTTTT	TRBV7-2	NA	TRBJ2-2	few	11
CATSDAQTGETQYF	TGTGCCACCAGTGATGCTCAGACTGGAGAGACCCAGTACTTC	TRBV24-1	NA	TRBJ2-5	few	14
CASSPQGSAWEKLFF	TGTGCCAGCAGCCCACAGGGATCGGCCTGGGAAAAACTGTTTTTT	TRBV3-1	NA	TRBJ1-4	few	15
CASSGQFSNQPQHF	TGTGCCAGCAGTGGACAGTTTAGCAATCAGCCCCAGCATTTT	TRBV2	NA	TRBJ1-5	NA	14
CASSIKGIRDTGELFF	TGTGCCAGTAGTATTAAGGGTATCCGGGACACCGGGGAGCTGTTTTTT	TRBV19	NA	TRBJ2-2	many	16
CASSPPGFEGNEQFF	TGTGCCAGCAGCCCGCCTGGGTTCGAGGGGAATGAGCAGTTCTTC	TRBV12-3/TRBV12-4	NA	TRBJ2-1	NA	15
CASSVAGATNSPLHF	TGTGCCAGCAGCGTAGCAGGGGCAACTAATTCACCCCTCCACTTT	TRBV9	NA	TRBJ1-6	NA	15
CASLRWPNTEAFF	TGTGCCAGCCTGCGATGGCCAAACACTGAAGCTTTCTTT	TRBV6-2/TRBV6-3	NA	TRBJ1-1	NA	13
CASSLSLETQYF	TGTGCCAGCAGCTTATCCCTTGAGACCCAGTACTTC	TRBV7-9	NA	TRBJ2-5	few	12
CSAQKRDRGYYEQYF	TGCAGTGCCCAGAAACGGGACAGGGGATACTACGAGCAGTACTTC	TRBV20-1	TRBD1	TRBJ2-7	NA	15
CASSLAWGLAYGYTF	TGTGCCAGCAGCTTAGCATGGGGGCTTGCCTATGGCTACACCTTC	TRBV7-2	NA	TRBJ1-2	NA	15
CASSLYYGLAGGEQYF	TGTGCCAGCAGCTTATACTATGGACTAGCGGGGGGCGAGCAGTACTTC	TRBV7-2	TRBD2	TRBJ2-7	many	16
CASTGDRGNIQYF	TGTGCCAGCACCGGGGACAGGGGGAACATTCAGTACTTC	TRBV12-3/TRBV12-4	TRBD1	TRBJ2-4	NA	13
CASSPGHIPGYF	TGTGCCAGCAGCCCTGGACATATACCGGGGTACTTC	TRBV11-2	NA	TRBJ2-5	NA	12
CAGLAGGTDTQYF	TGTGCCGGATTAGCGGGGGGCACAGATACGCAGTATTTT	TRBV2	TRBD2	TRBJ2-3	NA	13
CASSPGGLNNEQFF	TGTGCCAGCAGTCCAGGGGGACTTAACAATGAGCAGTTCTTC	TRBV12-3/TRBV12-4	NA	TRBJ2-1	few	14
CASSLRGGSGSNQPQHF	TGTGCCAGCAGTTTGCGGGGGGGGAGTGGTAGCAATCAGCCCCAGCATTTT	TRBV12-3/TRBV12-4	NA	TRBJ1-5	NA	17
CASSLGPGQPQHF	TGTGCCAGCAGCTTAGGCCCAGGGCAGCCCCAGCATTTT	TRBV11-1	NA	TRBJ1-5	NA	13
CATSGGGNTEAFF	TGTGCCACCAGTGGAGGGGGGAACACTGAAGCTTTCTTT	TRBV24-1	NA	TRBJ1-1	NA	13
CASSQATVASQYF	TGCGCCAGCAGCCAGGCAACGGTGGCATCGCAGTATTTT	TRBV5-1	NA	TRBJ2-3	NA	13
CASSLEIGAGANNEQFF	TGTGCCAGCAGCTTAGAAATAGGGGCAGGGGCGAACAATGAGCAGTTCTTC	TRBV7-2	NA	TRBJ2-1	few	17
CSALTPLGGSYNEQFF	TGCAGTGCCCTTACCCCTCTGGGAGGGTCCTACAATGAGCAGTTCTTC	TRBV20-1	TRBD2	TRBJ2-1	NA	16